The rows below give T cell receptor beta chains drawn from one sample of a study of blood T cell repertoires in COVID-19. Assay used: immunoSEQ multiplex PCR; TCRdb lists only in-frame clones, some missing. Here the sample spans 310,000 or so clones, roughly 90% being singletons. Sequenced material: peripheral blood. The receptors shown here come from a woman aged 45-59 years with active or convalescent COVID-19. CDR3s include the opening cysteine and the closing phenylalanine or tryptophan. Each record gives: J gene, V gene, CDR3 length, clone size, D gene, CDR3 protein, CDR3 DNA. The D gene is left open where the match is weak. Rows may omit the clone size; those that give it use once, few, many or a size class.

TRBJ2-1 | TRBV28 | 16 | once | - | CASSLKGRGSYNEQFF | TGTGCCAGCAGTTTGAAGGGGCGAGGCTCCTACAATGAGCAGTTCTTC
TRBJ1-2 | TRBV7-2 | 13 | - | TRBD1 | CASSLGTVVGYTF | TGTGCCAGCAGCTTGGGGACAGTCGTTGGCTACACCTTC
TRBJ2-1 | TRBV27 | 15 | - | TRBD1 | CASSPGQTPYNEQFF | TGTGCCAGCAGCCCGGGACAGACTCCCTACAATGAGCAGTTCTTC
TRBJ1-1 | TRBV30 | 13 | - | - | CAWSLGRGAEAFF | TGTGCCTGGAGTCTAGGGAGGGGGGCTGAAGCTTTCTTT
TRBJ1-2 | TRBV24-1 | 14 | few | - | CATSDRGVGYGYTF | TGTGCCACCAGTGATAGGGGCGTAGGGTATGGCTACACCTTC
TRBJ2-5 | TRBV7-8 | 17 | - | TRBD2 | CASSLPFGRELLETQYF | TGTGCCAGCAGCCTACCTTTTGGGCGGGAGTTGTTGGAGACCCAGTACTTC
TRBJ2-4 | TRBV4-1 | 19 | - | - | CASSHRATESVRAKNIQYF | TGCGCCAGCAGCCATAGAGCTACGGAGTCCGTACGGGCCAAAAACATTCAGTACTTC
TRBJ2-2 | TRBV7-3 | 14 | - | TRBD2 | CASSPSGRAGELFF | TGTGCCAGCAGTCCCAGCGGGAGGGCCGGGGAGCTGTTTTTT
TRBJ2-2 | TRBV6-2/TRBV6-3 | 16 | once | TRBD1 | CASSYRGTGDTGELFF | TGTGCCAGCAGTTACAGGGGGACAGGGGACACCGGGGAGCTGTTTTTT
TRBJ1-1 | TRBV7-2 | 15 | - | TRBD1 | CASSYGQGGNTEAFF | TGTGCCAGCAGCTACGGACAGGGGGGGAACACTGAAGCTTTCTTT
TRBJ2-3 | TRBV7-2 | 15 | - | TRBD2 | CASSPGLDRTDTQYF | TGTGCCAGCAGCCCCGGACTAGATCGGACAGATACGCAGTATTTT
TRBJ2-1 | TRBV3-1/TRBV3-2 | 15 | - | - | CASSQDGSTYNEQFF | TGTGCCAGCAGCCAAGACGGGTCCACCTACAATGAGCAGTTCTTC
TRBJ2-4 | TRBV6-1 | 15 | - | - | CASSEGAGSTDIQYF | TGTGCCAGCAGTGAAGGGGCGGGATCGACAGACATTCAGTACTTC
TRBJ2-7 | TRBV28 | 17 | - | TRBD1 | CASRTPTGTGFTYEQYF | TGTGCCAGCAGAACGCCCACCGGGACAGGATTTACCTACGAGCAGTACTTC
TRBJ2-1 | TRBV18 | 15 | - | TRBD1 | CASSPPTGRDNEQFF | TGTGCCAGCTCACCACCGACAGGGAGAGACAATGAGCAGTTCTTC
TRBJ1-4 | TRBV3-1/TRBV3-2 | 16 | - | TRBD1 | CASSQDVTGTNEKLFF | TGTGCCAGCAGCCAAGATGTGACAGGGACTAATGAAAAACTGTTTTTT
TRBJ1-2 | TRBV6-5 | 13 | - | - | CASSRGGDYGYTF | TGTGCCAGCAGTCGGGGGGGTGACTATGGCTACACCTTC
TRBJ1-4 | TRBV7-9 | 15 | - | - | CASSLVGQGKEKLFF | TGTGCCAGCAGCTTAGTGGGGCAGGGCAAGGAAAAACTGTTTTTT